This T cell receptor beta chain was captured by sequencing in a study of T-cell reconstitution after alpha-beta-depleted transplantation in children. Preparation of the TCRbeta library involved a method that used unique molecular identifiers. TCRdb reanalysed the PCR reads using MiXCR and keeps one entry per CDR3 protein. The sample includes 550,000 to 600,000 distinct CDR3 sequences, 20% to 25% of them seen just once. Study observations and caveats: In some patients, recipient T cells and intrathymic progenitors surviving conditioning explained high day-60 diversity. Fresh T-cell production supplied most of the T-cell counts and diversity seen one year after transplant. Reportedly, only several hundred clones from non-depleted graft cells drove alpha-beta T-cell counts at about two months.

The V and J ends lost 5 bases and 4 bases, in that order; junction bases with no gene match: 13. The CDR3 consists of 19 residues. There are a few counts of this clonotype. The antigen is unknown. The chain joins TRBV12-3 or TRBV12-4 to TRBJ2-3; 15 bases are shared with TRBD2. The starting material was PBMCs, mostly from graft donor cells, obtained 360 days after TCRalphabeta/CD19-depleted stem cell transplant. This TCR derives from a boy under three years old who had a stem cell transplant for acute myeloid leukemia, so the T cells may come from the graft donor. The CDR3 loop is CASSPHLGTSGGTPDTQYF. The DNA of the CDR3 is TGTGCCAGCAGTCCCCACCTTGGGACTAGCGGGGGGACCCCAGATACGCAGTATTTT.